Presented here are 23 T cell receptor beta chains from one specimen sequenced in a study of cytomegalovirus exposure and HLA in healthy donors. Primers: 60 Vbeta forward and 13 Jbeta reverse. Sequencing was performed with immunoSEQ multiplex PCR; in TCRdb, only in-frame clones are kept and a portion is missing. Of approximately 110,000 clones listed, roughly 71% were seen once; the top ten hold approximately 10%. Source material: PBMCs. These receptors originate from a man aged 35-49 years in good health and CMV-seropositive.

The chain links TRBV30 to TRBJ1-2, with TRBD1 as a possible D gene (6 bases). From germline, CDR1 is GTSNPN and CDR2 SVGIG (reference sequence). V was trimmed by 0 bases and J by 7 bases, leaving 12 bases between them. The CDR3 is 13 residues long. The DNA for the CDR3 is TGTGCCTGGAGTGTTGGGGGCGGAGGTGGCTACACCTTC. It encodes CAWSVGGGGGYTF. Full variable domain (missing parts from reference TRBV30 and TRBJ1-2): SQTIHQWPATLVQPVGSPLSLECTVEGTSNPNLYWYRQAAGRGLQLLFYSVGIGQISSEVPQNLSASRPQDRQFILSSKKLLLSDSGFYLCAWSVGGGGGYTFGSGTRLTVV.

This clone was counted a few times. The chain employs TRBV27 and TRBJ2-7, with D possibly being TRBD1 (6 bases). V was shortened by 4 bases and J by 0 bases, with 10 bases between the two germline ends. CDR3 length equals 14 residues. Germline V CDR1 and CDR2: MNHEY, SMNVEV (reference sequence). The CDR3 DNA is TGTGCCAGCAGTTCGGAGACAGGCTCCTACGAGCAGTACTTC. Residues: CASSSETGSYEQYF.

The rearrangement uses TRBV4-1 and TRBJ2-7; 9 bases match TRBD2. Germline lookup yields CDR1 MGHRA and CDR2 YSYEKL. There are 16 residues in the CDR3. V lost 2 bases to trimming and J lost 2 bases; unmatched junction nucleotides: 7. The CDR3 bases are TGCGCCAGCAGCCAATGGGGTGGCGGGAGGGCCTACGAGCAGTACTTC. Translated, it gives CASSQWGGGRAYEQYF.

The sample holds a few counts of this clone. CDR3 amino acids: CSVEDGTGRGTDTQYF. The DNA of the CDR3 is TGCAGCGTTGAAGATGGGACCGGGAGAGGGACAGATACGCAGTATTTT. The chain links TRBV29-1 to TRBJ2-3; tentatively, D is TRBD2 (6 bases). Germline CDR1 SQVTM, CDR2 ANQGSEA. V lost 0 bases, J lost 3 bases, and 16 bases lay in between. The CDR3 length is 16 residues.

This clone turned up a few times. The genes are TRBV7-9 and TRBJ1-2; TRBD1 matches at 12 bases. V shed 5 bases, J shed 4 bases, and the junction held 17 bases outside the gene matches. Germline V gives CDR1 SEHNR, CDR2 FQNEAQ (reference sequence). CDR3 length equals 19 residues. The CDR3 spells CASSAPPGQGAFRGYGYTF. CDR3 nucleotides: TGTGCCAGCAGCGCACCCCCGGGACAGGGGGCTTTTCGGGGCTATGGCTACACCTTC.

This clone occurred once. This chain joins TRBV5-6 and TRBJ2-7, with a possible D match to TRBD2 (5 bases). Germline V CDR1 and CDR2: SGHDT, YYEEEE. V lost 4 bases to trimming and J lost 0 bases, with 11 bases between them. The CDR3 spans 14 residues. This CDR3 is CASSPGVLSYEQYV. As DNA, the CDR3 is TGTGCCAGCAGCCCCGGGGTACTCTCCTACGAGCAGTACGTC.

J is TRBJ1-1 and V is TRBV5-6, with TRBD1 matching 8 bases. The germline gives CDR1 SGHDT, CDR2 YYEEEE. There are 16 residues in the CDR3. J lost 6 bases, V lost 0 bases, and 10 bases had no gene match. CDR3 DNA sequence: TGTGCCAGCAGCTTGGAGACAGGGGCAATTTTGGCTGAAGCTTTCTTT. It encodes CASSLETGAILAEAFF.

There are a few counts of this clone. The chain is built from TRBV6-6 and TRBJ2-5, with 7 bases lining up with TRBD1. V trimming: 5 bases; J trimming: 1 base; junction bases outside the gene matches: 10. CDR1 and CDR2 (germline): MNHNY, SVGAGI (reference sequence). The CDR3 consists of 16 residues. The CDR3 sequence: CASSGPGQTIQETQYF. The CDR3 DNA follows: TGTGCCAGCAGTGGACCGGGACAGACAATCCAAGAGACCCAGTACTTC.

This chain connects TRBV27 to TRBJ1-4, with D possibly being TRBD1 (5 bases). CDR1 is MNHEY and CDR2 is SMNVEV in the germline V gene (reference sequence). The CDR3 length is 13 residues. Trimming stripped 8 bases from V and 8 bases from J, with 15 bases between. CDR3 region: CASQAGTGEKLFF. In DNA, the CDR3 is TGTGCCAGCCAGGCGGGGACGGGGGAAAAACTGTTTTTT.

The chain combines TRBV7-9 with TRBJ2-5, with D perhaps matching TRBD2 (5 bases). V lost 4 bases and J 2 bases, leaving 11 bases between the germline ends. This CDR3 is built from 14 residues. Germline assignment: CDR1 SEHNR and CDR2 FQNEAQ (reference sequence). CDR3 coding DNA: TGTGCCAGCAGCTCCGGACTTGCTCAAGAGACCCAGTACTTC. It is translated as CASSSGLAQETQYF.

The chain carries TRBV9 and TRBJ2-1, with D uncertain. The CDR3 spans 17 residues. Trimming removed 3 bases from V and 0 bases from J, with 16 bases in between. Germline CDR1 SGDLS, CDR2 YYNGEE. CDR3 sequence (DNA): TGTGCCAGCAGCGGTTTCCCTTTGGGCGCCTCCTACAATGAGCAGTTCTTC. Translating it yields CASSGFPLGASYNEQFF.

The CDR3, as DNA: TGTGCCACAACTCCCGGGACTAGTATCCTAGAGACCCAGTACTTC. Translated: CATTPGTSILETQYF. The chain carries TRBV6-1 and TRBJ2-5, with 8 bases lining up with TRBD2. Trimming removed 10 bases from V and 4 bases from J; junction bases left unmatched: 14. The CDR3 totals 15 residues. In germline, CDR1 is MNHNS, CDR2 SASEGT.

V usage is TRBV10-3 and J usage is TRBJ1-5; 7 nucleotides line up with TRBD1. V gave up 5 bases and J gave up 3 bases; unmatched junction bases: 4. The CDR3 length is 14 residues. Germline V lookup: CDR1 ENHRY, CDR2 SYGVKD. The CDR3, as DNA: TGTGCCATCAGTCGCGGACAGGACAATCAGCCCCAGCATTTT. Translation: CAISRGQDNQPQHF.

The CDR3 DNA is TGTGCCTGGACGCGGGATTACAATGAGCAGTTCTTC. Translating it yields CAWTRDYNEQFF. The V call is TRBV30, the J call TRBJ2-1; D possibly corresponds to TRBD2 (6 bases). The CDR3 loop spans 12 amino acids. Trimming took off 4 bases at V and 4 bases at J, with 8 bases between the two ends. Germline-derived CDR1 and CDR2 are GTSNPN and SVGIG (reference sequence).

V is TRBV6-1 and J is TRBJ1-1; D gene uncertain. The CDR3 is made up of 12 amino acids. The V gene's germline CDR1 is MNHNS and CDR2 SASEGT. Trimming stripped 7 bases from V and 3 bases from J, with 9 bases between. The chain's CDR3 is CASMASYTEAFF. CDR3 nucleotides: TGTGCCAGCATGGCCTCTTACACTGAAGCTTTCTTT.

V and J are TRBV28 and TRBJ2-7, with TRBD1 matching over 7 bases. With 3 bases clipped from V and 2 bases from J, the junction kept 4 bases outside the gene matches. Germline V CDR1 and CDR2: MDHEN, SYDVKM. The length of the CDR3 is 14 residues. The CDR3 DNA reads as TGTGCCAGCAGTTTTTACGACAGGGCCTACGAGCAGTACTTC. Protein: CASSFYDRAYEQYF.

This CDR3 is CASSSPGQGGEQYV. CDR3 DNA: TGCGCCAGCTCCTCGCCGGGACAGGGCGGCGAGCAGTACGTC. The chain uses TRBV10-2 and TRBJ2-7; TRBD1 matches 9 bases. The CDR3 is 14 amino acids. From germline, CDR1 is WSHSY and CDR2 SAAADI. V was pared by 8 bases and J by 6 bases, with 11 bases of the junction left unmatched.

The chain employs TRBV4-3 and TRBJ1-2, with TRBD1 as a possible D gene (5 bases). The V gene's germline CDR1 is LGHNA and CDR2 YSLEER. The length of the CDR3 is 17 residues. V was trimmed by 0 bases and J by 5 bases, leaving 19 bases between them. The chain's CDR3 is CASSQDSDSPRRYGYTF. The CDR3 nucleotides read TGCGCCAGCAGCCAAGATAGTGACAGCCCCCGAAGGTATGGCTACACCTTC.

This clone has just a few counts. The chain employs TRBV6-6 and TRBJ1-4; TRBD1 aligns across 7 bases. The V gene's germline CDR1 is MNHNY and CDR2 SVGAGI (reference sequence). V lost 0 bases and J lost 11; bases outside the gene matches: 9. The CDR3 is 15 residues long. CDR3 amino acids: CASSYSGQDAMKLFF. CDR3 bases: TGTGCCAGCAGTTACTCCGGACAGGACGCAATGAAACTGTTTTTT.

DNA of the CDR3: TGTGCCAGCAGTTCCGGGACAGGGGGCACTGAAGCTTTCTTT. Protein: CASSSGTGGTEAFF. The V and J genes are TRBV6-5 and TRBJ1-1; TRBD1 matches at 11 bases. Looked up from germline, CDR1 is MNHEY and CDR2 is SVGAGI. J gave up 4 bases and V 4 bases, and 2 bases lay outside the gene matches. This CDR3 contains 14 residues.

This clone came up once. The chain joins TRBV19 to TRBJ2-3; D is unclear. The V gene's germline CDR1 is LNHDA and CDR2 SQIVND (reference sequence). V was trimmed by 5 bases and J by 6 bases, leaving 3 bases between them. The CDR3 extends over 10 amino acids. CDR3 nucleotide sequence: TGTGCCAGTAGTCCGGATACGCAGTATTTT. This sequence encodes CASSPDTQYF.

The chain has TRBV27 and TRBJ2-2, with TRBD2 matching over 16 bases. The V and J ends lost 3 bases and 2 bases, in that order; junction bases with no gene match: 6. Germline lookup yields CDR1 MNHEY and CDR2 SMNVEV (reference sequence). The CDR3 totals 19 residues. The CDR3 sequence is CASSFLGLAGGENTGELFF. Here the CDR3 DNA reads TGTGCCAGCAGTTTTTTGGGACTAGCGGGAGGGGAAAACACCGGGGAGCTGTTTTTT.

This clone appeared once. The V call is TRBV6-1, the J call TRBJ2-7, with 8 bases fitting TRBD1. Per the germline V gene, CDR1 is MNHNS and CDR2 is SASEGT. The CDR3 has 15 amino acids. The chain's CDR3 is CASSDPGQVSHEQYV. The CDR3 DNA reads TGTGCCAGCAGTGATCCGGGACAGGTCTCCCACGAGCAGTACGTC.